This TCR beta chain appears in the sequencing data of a study of blood T cell repertoires in COVID-19. The overall study: PBMCs, B-cell-depleted T cells, or T cells provided the cDNA or gDNA that made up the material.

As processed by the authors: Estimation of nucleated cell counts relied on the amplification of reference gene primers. Some clones are missing from TCRdb's copy, which holds only in-frame ones; the method was immunoSEQ multiplex PCR. The DNA gave D and trimming, while V, J and clone size come from that table. Of about 270,000 clones detected, approximately 86% appear once; the ten largest clones hold around 12%. The CDR3 contains 14 residues. Germline V gene lookup returns CDR1 SGHTA and CDR2 FQGNSA. V lost 1 base and J lost 5, with 12 bases in between. This clone was seen only once. During active infection, Seattle patients enrolled and were then monitored through disease.

V gene TRBV7-2 combines with J gene TRBJ2-7; D perhaps matches TRBD2 (5 bases). The source is a woman in her 70s with COVID-19, enrolled during active disease. Sequences were obtained from peripheral blood. CDR3 loop: CASSLVLGTNEQYF. In nucleotides, the CDR3 is TGTGCCAGCAGCTTAGTACTAGGAACCAACGAGCAGTACTTC.